This is a list of T cell receptor beta chains from one sample in a study of T cell responses to AZD1222 COVID-19 vaccine. Assay used: immunoSEQ multiplex PCR; TCRdb lists only in-frame clones, some missing. Of around 91,000 clones listed, approximately 90% are singletons. This specimen consisted of peripheral blood, obtained 28 days after the second AZD1222 dose. Receptors were obtained from an adult who received the AZD1222 COVID-19 vaccine. CDR3s include the opening cysteine and the closing phenylalanine or tryptophan. A D gene is named only where the DNA matches it firmly. Clone size is stated in some rows and not others, as once, few, many or a class when expanded.

v_call	clone_size	d_call	cdr3_length	j_call	cdr3_aa	cdr3_nt
TRBV10-3	.	.	14	TRBJ1-5	CAIKNGSYNQPQHF	TGTGCCATCAAAAACGGGTCCTACAATCAGCCCCAGCATTTT
TRBV11-2	.	.	17	TRBJ2-1	CASSVISGQRAYNEQFF	TGTGCCAGCAGCGTTATCTCCGGACAGCGCGCCTACAATGAGCAGTTCTTC
TRBV7-7	.	TRBD2	13	TRBJ2-7	CASSHAGGYEQYF	TGTGCTAGCAGCCACGCGGGGGGATACGAGCAGTACTTC
TRBV28	.	TRBD1	11	TRBJ1-1	CASSHSGGAFF	TGTGCCAGCAGTCATTCAGGGGGAGCTTTCTTT
TRBV5-1	.	.	13	TRBJ2-2	CASSLQYTGELFF	TGCGCCAGCAGCTTGCAATACACCGGGGAGCTGTTTTTT
TRBV2	.	.	14	TRBJ2-2	CASRGGENTGELFF	TGTGCCAGCAGAGGTGGAGAGAACACCGGGGAGCTGTTTTTT
TRBV6-5	.	.	11	TRBJ2-7	CASRKGYEQYF	TGTGCCAGCAGAAAAGGCTACGAGCAGTACTTC
TRBV7-2	.	TRBD1	14	TRBJ1-2	CASRPTGGNYGYTF	TGTGCCAGCAGACCGACAGGGGGGAACTATGGCTACACCTTC
TRBV28	.	.	13	TRBJ1-4	CASSPGDGEKLFF	TGTGCCAGCAGCCCGGGGGATGGTGAAAAACTGTTTTTT
TRBV3-1/TRBV3-2	.	.	13	TRBJ1-2	CASSQVLGGGYTF	TGTGCCAGCAGCCAAGTTTTGGGGGGTGGCTACACCTTC
TRBV6-2/TRBV6-3	.	.	13	TRBJ2-7	CASSYQTTYEQYF	TGTGCCAGCAGTTACCAGACAACCTACGAGCAGTACTTC
TRBV18	.	TRBD1	16	TRBJ2-7	CASSPRGTGASYEQYF	TGTGCCAGCTCACCAAGGGGGACAGGGGCTTCCTACGAGCAGTACTTC
TRBV2	.	TRBD1	13	TRBJ1-2	CASSDRGVYGYTF	TGTGCCAGCAGTGACAGGGGGGTCTATGGCTACACCTTC
TRBV10-3	.	.	18	TRBJ1-5	CAISESPPGQSSNQPQHF	TGTGCCATCAGTGAGTCCCCCCCCGGACAGTCCAGCAATCAGCCCCAGCATTTT
TRBV3-1/TRBV3-2	.	.	13	TRBJ1-1	CASSQVGGGAAFF	TGTGCCAGCAGCCAAGTTGGGGGAGGGGCGGCTTTCTTT
TRBV2	.	TRBD1	13	TRBJ1-1	CASSGTGSTEAFF	TGTGCCAGCAGCGGGACAGGATCTACTGAAGCTTTCTTT
TRBV3-1/TRBV3-2	.	.	12	TRBJ2-5	CASSQESETQYF	TGTGCCAGCAGCCAAGAGAGCGAGACCCAGTACTTC
TRBV5-5	.	.	14	TRBJ2-5	CASSLAGVRETQYF	TGTGCCAGCAGCTTGGCCGGGGTCCGAGAGACCCAGTACTTC
TRBV10-3	.	TRBD2	14	TRBJ2-3	CAISVTSGMDTQYF	TGTGCCATCAGTGTGACTAGCGGGATGGATACGCAGTATTTT
TRBV28	.	TRBD1	17	TRBJ2-2	CASSSKTGTGVSGELFF	TGTGCCAGCAGTTCGAAAACCGGGACAGGGGTATCGGGGGAGCTGTTTTTT
TRBV9	.	.	14	TRBJ2-2	CASSVSTWSTELFF	TGTGCCAGCAGCGTATCTACCTGGTCGACGGAGCTGTTTTTT
TRBV28	once	.	12	TRBJ2-7	CASSLSHHEQYF	TGTGCCAGCAGTTTATCCCACCACGAGCAGTACTTC
TRBV28	.	TRBD1	14	TRBJ1-4	CASSSGQGQEKLFF	TGTGCCAGCAGTTCCGGACAGGGGCAGGAAAAACTGTTTTTT
TRBV19	.	.	16	TRBJ1-3	CAAGAKTGLSGNTIYF	TGTGCCGCCGGGGCCAAAACAGGGCTCTCTGGAAACACCATATATTTT
TRBV5-1	.	.	14	TRBJ1-2	CASSLMTGTYGYTF	TGCGCCAGCAGCTTAATGACAGGCACCTATGGCTACACCTTC